The source of this T cell receptor (beta chain) is a study of shared clonotypes between healthy human individuals (dated by TCRdb to about 2020). Broadly, across the study: A couple of women and a few men aged 18 to 49 years were included in the cohort. For each donor, CD4 naive and CD4 memory were each run on three plates, CD8 naive on two plates, and CD8 memory on one plate. The study deeply sequenced blood TCR repertoires of several healthy adults to estimate repertoire size and the extent of clonotype sharing between individuals. Libraries were prepared and TCR repertoires were sequenced by different laboratories using diverse techniques, in order to increase sequencing depth and limit assay-specific biases. Each donor's leukapheresis produced roughly between roughly 0.9 and 9 billion PBMCs.

Using the deep immunoSEQ assay, multiplex PCR amplified TCR CDR3 regions from genomic DNA. Genomic DNA extracted from each cell subset was distributed evenly over all wells of several immunoSEQ 96-well plates, and each plate served as one replicate. Each replicate PCR for sorted subsets received around 200 ng genomic DNA, equal to tens of thousands of T cell genomes. The purified libraries were quantified using a Qubit 3.0 fluorometer, sized with a Bioanalyzer 2100, and then quantified again using the KAPA Library Quantification kit. A separate single-read 150-cycle Illumina NextSeq 550 flow cell was used to sequence each immunoSEQ 96-well plate. Turning to the authors' computational methods: The immunoSEQ output contained only junctional sequences without quality scores, so filtering could not match that applied to full-length reads. To assign V/J genes and CDR3, sequences were annotated against IMGT germline references using PyIR, a Python wrapper for IgBLAST v1.9. Any read was removed if the V/J assignment was weak (E-value above 1e-6), the CDR3 was missing, or the read contained stop codons, out-of-frame junctions, or ambiguous translated residues. V3J clonotypes were defined as sequences sharing the same inferred V gene, J gene, and CDR3 amino acid sequence. Percentage overlap between repertoires was calculated by dividing the number of shared unique clonotypes by the size of the smaller repertoire. Repertoire richness was assessed with RTK rarefaction, the Chao1 estimator, and Recon v2.1 estimates of unobserved clonotypes. Generation probabilities were computed with OLGA for all TCRbeta clonotypes obtained by the gDNA method from a handful of donors. TCRdb took this table from immuneACCESS and kept in-frame rearrangements with V and J called. Such tables lack part of the clones; where checked against another copy, unresolved V genes explain under half of the gap, and the rest is unexplained. The DNA was the basis for D and trimming; V, J and clone size are from that table. The sample table shows about 2.3 million clones, and 92% are seen once. The ten largest account for approximately 0.4% of the sample.

In the case of this clone: No antigen is known for it. Per-base qualities were not stored, and no clone one base away is much larger. The sample contains more than one DNA sequence encoding this CDR3.

Overall study outcomes, separate from this receptor: Higher generation probabilities were observed for clonotypes shared by all four sorted-subset donors than for non-shared clonotypes. Only blood was sampled, and tissue TCR repertoires likely differ from those in blood. Naive subsets generally had larger estimated clonotype richness than memory subsets did. The small number of donors limited the genetic and exposure-history diversity represented. Based on pairwise subsampling, the degree of clonotype sharing among donors was expected to be affected by sequencing depth. When a few donors were compared, the shared fraction of clonotypes was around 5.1% for naive CD4, around 4% for naive CD8, 2.3% for memory CD4, and 0.4% for memory CD8. Incomplete sequencing was indicated by rarefaction of sorted-subset datasets, despite the large sequencing depth.

Trimming costs V 6 bases and J 0 bases, and their ends lie 6 bases apart. Reading the germline V gene gives CDR1 SGHTA and CDR2 FQGNSA. The CDR3 runs 13 residues from the cysteine to the phenylalanine. Only CDR3 DNA is held: 39 bases, read in frame from base 1. The donors were healthy, HIV-negative adults with no recently reported acute infections or vaccinations. All donors were Caucasian adults living in Nashville, Tennessee, USA. CD4+ T cells were enriched by magnetic negative selection; naive cells were then positively selected on CD45RA, and the negative fraction formed the memory subset. Blood was obtained by leukapheresis, after which PBMCs were separated by Ficoll-Histopaque density gradient centrifugation and cryopreserved in liquid nitrogen vapor phase. Analytical flow cytometry was used to check the purity and quantity of every magnetically sorted T cell population. Genomic DNA was isolated from each sorted fraction and quantified by UV absorbance on a Nanodrop 2000c.

Input material: naive CD4+ T cells from PBMCs. The cell subset or site label here, explained by the study, means: CD45RA+ positively selected. Recombination connected TRBV7-2 to TRBJ2-1; too little of a D gene remains to name it. The origin of this receptor is a man aged 18 to 29 in good health. Some clones in this sample may be carry-over from other donors' samples. CDR3 sequence: CASRGSSYNEQFF. The bases are TGTGCCAGCAGGGGTAGCTCCTACAATGAGCAGTTCTTC.